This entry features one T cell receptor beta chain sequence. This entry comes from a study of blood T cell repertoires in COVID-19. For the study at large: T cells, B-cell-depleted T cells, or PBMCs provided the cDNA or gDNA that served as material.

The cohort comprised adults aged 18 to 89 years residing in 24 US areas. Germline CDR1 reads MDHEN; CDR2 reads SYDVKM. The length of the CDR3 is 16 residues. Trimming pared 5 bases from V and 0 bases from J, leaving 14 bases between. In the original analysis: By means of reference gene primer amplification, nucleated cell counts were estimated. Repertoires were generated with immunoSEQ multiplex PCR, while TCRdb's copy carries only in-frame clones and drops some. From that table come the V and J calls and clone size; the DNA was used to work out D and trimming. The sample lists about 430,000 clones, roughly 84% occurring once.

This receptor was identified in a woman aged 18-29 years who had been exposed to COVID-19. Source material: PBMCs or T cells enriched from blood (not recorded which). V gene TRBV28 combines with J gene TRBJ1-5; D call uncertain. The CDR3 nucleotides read TGTGCCAGCAGTCGCGTGGGCAGAGATAGCAATCAGCCCCAGCATTTT. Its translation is CASSRVGRDSNQPQHF.